The 22 T cell receptor beta chains below all came from one sample that was sequenced in a study of blood T cell repertoires in COVID-19. Profiled with immunoSEQ multiplex PCR; TCRdb holds only in-frame clones, not every one. This table has approximately 260,000 clones, approximately 88% appearing once. The sample taken for sequencing was peripheral blood. The receptors were sampled from a woman aged 70 to 79 with COVID-19, enrolled during active disease.

The chain employs TRBV5-4 and TRBJ1-2, with a weak D call TRBD1 (6 bases). Trimming shortened V by 1 base and J by 4 bases, and 11 bases separated the two germline ends. CDR3 length: 14 residues. The germline V gene encodes CDR1 SGHNT and CDR2 YYREEE (reference sequence). The CDR3 is CASSLTGSGYGYTF. The CDR3 DNA reads TGTGCCAGCAGCTTGACAGGGTCCGGCTATGGCTACACCTTC.

The rearrangement joins TRBV29-1 to TRBJ2-7, with 9 bases fitting TRBD2. The ends lost 3 bases at V and 1 base at J; junction bases unmatched: 4. The CDR3 covers 14 residues. The germline V gene encodes CDR1 SQVTM and CDR2 ANQGSEA. CDR3 DNA: TGCAGCGTTGATGCGGGAGGGGGGTCCTACGAGCAGTACTTC. Protein: CSVDAGGGSYEQYF.

V usage is TRBV19 and J usage is TRBJ1-2; no definite D call. CDR3 length: 17 amino acids. With 6 bases removed from V and 0 bases from J, the gap between germline ends came to 20 bases. Germline loops: CDR1 LNHDA, CDR2 SQIVND (reference sequence). The CDR3 nucleotides are TGTGCCAGTAGCGCTGACTATCGACACCGAGCTAACTATGGCTACACCTTC. Translated, it gives CASSADYRHRANYGYTF.

This clone occurred a few times. The rearrangement links TRBV19 to TRBJ1-4; D is unresolved. Germline V gives CDR1 LNHDA, CDR2 SQIVND (reference sequence). V gave up 7 bases and J gave up 3 bases, with 6 bases separating them. The CDR3 is 12 residues long. In nucleotides, the CDR3 is TGTGCCAGTAATCTCGCTAATGAAAAACTGTTTTTT. Protein product: CASNLANEKLFF.

The gene calls are TRBV5-1 and TRBJ1-1; TRBD1 might be the D (5 bases). Germline values: CDR1 SGHRS, CDR2 YFSETQ. Trimming stripped 5 bases from V and 1 base from J, with 15 bases between. This CDR3 is 15 amino acids long. CDR3 residues: CASSIRQRTNTEAFF. CDR3 sequence (DNA): TGCGCCAGCAGTATAAGACAGCGAACGAACACTGAAGCTTTCTTT.

The chain couples TRBV21-1 to TRBJ2-3; the table's D call of TRBD2 was not tested on the DNA. TRBV21-1 is tagged as a pseudogene. CDR3 length: 15 residues. CDR3 protein: CASSVRDFHTDTQYF. DNA for the CDR3: TGTGCCAGCAGCGTCCGGGACTTCCACACAGATACGCAGTATTTT.

V is TRBV19 and J is TRBJ1-5; 7 nucleotides align to TRBD1. After removal of 4 bases from V and 1 base from J, the junction contained 7 bases not matched to a gene. Germline V gene data show CDR1 as LNHDA and CDR2 as SQIVND (reference sequence). The length of the CDR3 is 16 residues. Here the CDR3 reads CASSTTDRASNQPQHF. For the CDR3, the DNA is TGTGCCAGTAGTACGACCGACAGGGCCAGCAATCAGCCCCAGCATTTT.

V is TRBV19 and J is TRBJ2-3, with 11 bases matching TRBD1. The germline CDR1 and CDR2 sequences are LNHDA and SQIVND (reference sequence). The CDR3 length is 15 residues. The V and J ends lost 5 bases and 6 bases, in that order; junction bases with no gene match: 7. CDR3 DNA sequence: TGTGCCAGTAGTTCGGACAGGGGGCGCTGGGATACGCAGTATTTT. This sequence encodes CASSSDRGRWDTQYF. Using reference TRBV19 and TRBJ2-3 for the parts outside the CDR3, the full variable domain is DGGITQSPKYLFRKEGQNVTLSCEQNLNHDAMYWYRQDPGQGLRLIYYSQIVNDFQKGDIAEGYSVSREKKESFPLTVTSAQKNPTAFYLCASSSDRGRWDTQYFGPGTRLTVL.

CDR3 region: CASSSGQGVYEQYF. The CDR3 region has the DNA TGTGCCAGTAGTTCAGGACAGGGGGTCTACGAGCAGTACTTC. This chain joins TRBV19 and TRBJ2-7; 10 bases align to TRBD1. Germline CDR1 reads LNHDA; CDR2 reads SQIVND (reference sequence). J gave up 3 bases and V 5 bases, and 4 bases lay outside the gene matches. This CDR3 is 14 amino acids long.

The V and J genes are TRBV6-5 and TRBJ2-7, with 8 positions matching TRBD1. After removal of 6 bases from V and 2 bases from J, the junction contained 9 bases not matched to a gene. Germline V gene lookup returns CDR1 MNHEY and CDR2 SVGAGI. The CDR3 has 15 residues. In DNA form, the CDR3 reads TGTGCCAGCAGGGATGACAGGGGATCAGCCTACGAGCAGTACTTC. Encoded protein: CASRDDRGSAYEQYF.

The chain joins TRBV15 to TRBJ2-4; no reliable D call. V was shortened by 5 bases and J by 1 base, with 15 bases between the two germline ends. The CDR3 spans 16 residues. CDR1 and CDR2 (germline): LNHNV, YYDKDF (reference sequence). The DNA of the CDR3 is TGTGCCACCAGCTCGTGGGCCCGAGTGGCCAAAAACATTCAGTACTTC. It encodes CATSSWARVAKNIQYF. The full variable domain, rest sourced from reference TRBV15 and TRBJ2-4, is DAMVIQNPRYQVTQFGKPVTLSCSQTLNHNVMYWYQQKSSQAPKLLFHYYDKDFNNEADTPDNFQSRRPNTSFCFLDIRSPGLGDTAMYLCATSSWARVAKNIQYFGAGTRLSVL.

V is TRBV30 and J is TRBJ2-1; 10 bases map to TRBD2. The CDR3 spans 14 residues. With V trimmed by 2 bases and J by 7 bases, 5 bases remained unmatched. Germline values: CDR1 GTSNPN, CDR2 SVGIG (reference sequence). In DNA, the CDR3 is TGTGCCTGGAGTACGTCTAGCGGGGGAAATGAGCAGTTCTTC. Amino acids: CAWSTSSGGNEQFF.

This clone has a single count. The gene calls are TRBV7-8 and TRBJ2-7; TRBD1 matches at 8 bases. The CDR3 extends over 14 amino acids. V shed 4 bases and J 1 base; nucleotides not matched to a gene: 3. The germline V gene encodes CDR1 SGHVS and CDR2 FQNEAQ. The CDR3 bases are TGTGCCAGCAGCTCACAGGGGGGTTCCTACGAGCAGTACTTC. It specifies CASSSQGGSYEQYF.

This clone was seen a few times. The DNA for the CDR3 is TGTGCCAGCAGTTTAAGGAGGGGTGGGTACGAGCAGTACTTC. This translates into CASSLRRGGYEQYF. This chain joins TRBV28 and TRBJ2-7, with D perhaps TRBD2 (6 bases). Germline CDR1 reads MDHEN; CDR2 reads SYDVKM. This CDR3 contains 14 residues. V lost 2 bases and J lost 4, with 12 bases in between. The full variable domain, in which reference TRBV28 and TRBJ2-7 provide the parts outside the CDR3, is DVKVTQSSRYLVKRTGEKVFLECVQDMDHENMFWYRQDPGLGLRLIYFSYDVKMKEKGDIPEGYSVSREKKERFSLILESASTNQTSMYLCASSLRRGGYEQYFGPGTRLTVT.

This clone was recorded once. V gene TRBV6-5 combines with J gene TRBJ2-5; the D gene is possibly TRBD2 (7 bases). The CDR3 has 16 amino acids. The V gene lost 0 bases and the J gene lost 4 bases, with 15 bases spanning the gap. Germline values: CDR1 MNHEY, CDR2 SVGAGI. CDR3 residues: CASSYSKGGGGETQYF. The CDR3 DNA follows: TGTGCCAGCAGTTACTCGAAAGGGGGAGGGGGAGAGACCCAGTACTTC.

The sample holds a few counts of this clone. The J gene is TRBJ2-7, the V gene TRBV19, with 11 bases that match TRBD1. The J segment lost 5 bases and the V segment lost 4 bases, leaving 4 bases of the junction unmatched. The CDR3 loop spans 14 amino acids. Per germline, CDR1 LNHDA and CDR2 SQIVND (reference sequence). The CDR3 DNA reads as TGTGCCAGTAGTAGGGGACAGGGGGAAGACGAGCAGTACTTC. This gives the protein CASSRGQGEDEQYF. The whole variable domain, filled in from reference TRBV19 and TRBJ2-7, reads DGGITQSPKYLFRKEGQNVTLSCEQNLNHDAMYWYRQDPGQGLRLIYYSQIVNDFQKGDIAEGYSVSREKKESFPLTVTSAQKNPTAFYLCASSRGQGEDEQYFGPGTRLTVT.

This clone came up a few times. This rearrangement joins TRBV29-1 to TRBJ2-3, with unresolved D. V was clipped by 8 bases and J by 6 bases, with 9 bases between them. Per the germline V gene, CDR1 is SQVTM and CDR2 is ANQGSEA. The CDR3 extends over 10 amino acids. The DNA for the CDR3 is TGCAGCACTTACTCGGATACGCAGTATTTT. Translated: CSTYSDTQYF.

V is TRBV15 and J is TRBJ1-2; 8 positions match TRBD1. In germline, CDR1 is LNHNV, CDR2 YYDKDF (reference sequence). V lost 11 bases to trimming and J lost 8 bases; unmatched junction nucleotides: 10. This CDR3 contains 12 residues. The chain's CDR3 is CAVRTGGGGYTF. The DNA for the CDR3 is TGTGCCGTTCGAACAGGGGGAGGCGGCTACACCTTC.

The chain carries TRBV2 and TRBJ2-1, with 9 bases identical to TRBD1. This CDR3 contains 11 residues. The junction had 3 bases not matched to a gene; V was cut back by 5 bases and J by 13 bases. From germline, CDR1 is SNHLY and CDR2 FYNNEI. CDR3 sequence: CASSRQGVQFF. The CDR3, as DNA: TGTGCCAGCAGTCGACAGGGGGTTCAGTTCTTC.

V and J are TRBV5-1 and TRBJ2-7; TRBD2 agrees at 7 bases. Germline CDR1 is SGHRS and CDR2 is YFSETQ. Trimming at V came to 4 bases and at J to 3 bases, leaving 10 bases not matched to a gene. This CDR3 has 15 amino acids. DNA for the CDR3: TGCGCCAGCAGCCCGTCCGGGACTACGAACTACGAGCAGTACTTC. This sequence encodes CASSPSGTTNYEQYF.

V gene TRBV7-2 combines with J gene TRBJ2-2; maybe TRBD2 (6 bases). This CDR3 contains 15 residues. Germline V lookup: CDR1 SGHTA, CDR2 FQGNSA. Trimming removed 6 bases at V and 5 bases at J, with 16 bases between. In DNA, the CDR3 is TGTGCCAGCAGTTCGACGGGTGGGGGGACCGGGGAGCTGTTTTTT. It is translated as CASSSTGGGTGELFF.

The V gene is TRBV19, the J gene TRBJ2-2, with TRBD2 identical over 10 bases. After removal of 4 bases from V and 2 bases from J, the junction contained 7 bases not matched to a gene. From germline, CDR1 is LNHDA and CDR2 SQIVND (reference sequence). This CDR3 has 17 residues. The CDR3 loop reads CASSRGLAGVNTGELFF. The CDR3 DNA follows: TGTGCCAGTAGTAGAGGGCTAGCGGGAGTCAACACCGGGGAGCTGTTTTTT. Based on the CDR3 plus reference TRBV19 and TRBJ2-2, the full variable domain is DGGITQSPKYLFRKEGQNVTLSCEQNLNHDAMYWYRQDPGQGLRLIYYSQIVNDFQKGDIAEGYSVSREKKESFPLTVTSAQKNPTAFYLCASSRGLAGVNTGELFFGEGSRLTVL.